This entry lists 11 T cell receptor beta chains sequenced from one sample in a study of blood T cell repertoires in COVID-19. Sequencing was performed with immunoSEQ multiplex PCR; in TCRdb, only in-frame clones are kept and a portion is missing. The sample lists roughly 380,000 clones; around 89% were seen once. Sequences were obtained from peripheral blood. The source is a woman aged 40-49 years with COVID-19, enrolled during active disease.

J is TRBJ1-1 and V is TRBV7-3; D is possibly TRBD1 (5 bases). The germline V gene has CDR1 SGHTA and CDR2 FQGTGA. Trimming took off 1 base at V and 5 bases at J, with 11 bases between the two ends. The CDR3 consists of 14 residues. The CDR3 sequence is CASSLRAGSTEAFF. The CDR3 nucleotides read TGTGCCAGCAGCTTAAGGGCAGGGTCAACTGAAGCTTTCTTT.

Note on this clone: The junction departs from germline at one end; a sequencing error may be responsible. The rearrangement links TRBV6-5 to TRBJ1-1, with D hard to call. The CDR3 has 13 amino acids. Per the germline V gene, CDR1 is MNHEY and CDR2 is SVGAGI. CDR3 nucleotides: TGTGCCAGCACAATTAGTAAGAACCCTGAAGCTTTCTTT. Amino acid sequence: CASTISKNPEAFF.

The chain combines TRBV4-3 with TRBJ2-2; 10 nucleotides align to TRBD1. The CDR3 is made up of 17 amino acids. Germline V CDR1 and CDR2: LGHNA, YSLEER. The J segment lost 4 bases and the V segment lost 0 bases, leaving 5 bases of the junction unmatched. The CDR3 loop reads CASSQDLTGGFTGELFF. In nucleotides, the CDR3 is TGCGCCAGCAGCCAAGATTTGACAGGGGGCTTCACCGGGGAGCTGTTTTTT.

The chain combines TRBV15 with TRBJ1-6; tentative D call: TRBD1 (5 bases). Germline V CDR1 and CDR2: LNHNV, YYDKDF (reference sequence). The CDR3 consists of 14 residues. Trimming took 3 bases from V and 6 from J, leaving 9 bases between them. The DNA for the CDR3 is TGTGCCACCAGCAGGGACAACCCTAATTCACCCCTCCACTTT. Translation: CATSRDNPNSPLHF. Drawing the rest from reference TRBV15 and TRBJ1-6, the complete variable domain is DAMVIQNPRYQVTQFGKPVTLSCSQTLNHNVMYWYQQKSSQAPKLLFHYYDKDFNNEADTPDNFQSRRPNTSFCFLDIRSPGLGDTAMYLCATSRDNPNSPLHFGNGTRLTVT.

The chain joins TRBV29-1 to TRBJ1-1; perhaps TRBD1 as D (6 bases). Trimming took off 6 bases at V and 6 bases at J, with 8 bases between the two ends. Germline assignment: CDR1 SQVTM and CDR2 ANQGSEA. The CDR3 has 10 amino acids. This CDR3 reads CSVGTSEAFF. In nucleotides, the CDR3 is TGCAGCGTGGGGACATCTGAAGCTTTCTTT.

The V call is TRBV4-2, the J call TRBJ2-7; D may be TRBD1 (6 bases). Germline V gives CDR1 LGHNA, CDR2 YNFKEQ. The germline V and J ends were trimmed by 4 bases and 2 bases, with 15 bases remaining between them. This CDR3 has 15 amino acids. The CDR3: CASSPMETGPYEQYF. The CDR3 nucleotides are TGTGCCAGCAGCCCTATGGAGACAGGCCCCTACGAGCAGTACTTC.

The chain is built from TRBV24-1 and TRBJ2-1; possible D gene TRBD2, 5 bases. Germline CDR1 KGHDR, CDR2 SFDVKD. CDR3 length: 13 residues. V was clipped by 9 bases and J by 1 base, with 9 bases between them. The CDR3 is CATSPGSYNEQFF. Written as DNA, the CDR3 is TGTGCCACCTCGCCGGGGTCCTACAATGAGCAGTTCTTC.

For the CDR3, the DNA is TGTGCCACCTCCGGGACTAGCGGGGGTCACCGGGAGCTGTTTTTT. Its translation is CATSGTSGGHRELFF. The gene calls are TRBV6-4 and TRBJ2-2; 14 bases fit TRBD2. CDR1 is MRHNA and CDR2 is SNTAGT in the germline V gene. Trimming cost V 10 bases and J 9 bases; bases outside gene matches: 10. This CDR3 spans 15 amino acids.

The chain is built from TRBV5-6 and TRBJ1-1, with 9 bases aligning to TRBD1. Trimming took 0 bases from V and 4 from J; bases not matched to a gene: 7. This CDR3 is 16 amino acids long. CDR1 and CDR2 from the germline V gene are SGHDT and YYEEEE. The CDR3 coding sequence is TGTGCCAGCAGCTTGGAAACCGGGACAGGGAGCACTGAAGCTTTCTTT. It specifies CASSLETGTGSTEAFF. The complete variable domain, with remaining parts taken from reference TRBV5-6 and TRBJ1-1, reads DAGVTQSPTHLIKTRGQQVTLRCSPKSGHDTVSWYQQALGQGPQFIFQYYEEEERQRGNFPDRFSGHQFPNYSSELNVNALLLGDSALYLCASSLETGTGSTEAFFGQGTRLTVV.

The chain employs TRBV19 and TRBJ1-5; no reliable D call. With 1 base removed from V and 1 base from J, the gap between germline ends came to 17 bases. The V gene's germline CDR1 is LNHDA and CDR2 SQIVND (reference sequence). The CDR3 is made up of 18 amino acids. The CDR3 spells CASSIGPIRSRSNQPQHF. CDR3 coding DNA: TGTGCCAGTAGTATAGGTCCAATTCGTTCCAGGAGCAATCAGCCCCAGCATTTT.

The rearrangement uses TRBV19 and TRBJ1-5, with TRBD1 identical over 10 bases. CDR1 and CDR2 from the germline V gene are LNHDA and SQIVND (reference sequence). CDR3 length: 17 amino acids. The trim removed 7 bases at V and 2 bases at J, leaving 11 bases unmatched. The CDR3 nucleotides read TGTGCCAGTAATGTCGGGGACAGGGGCTTCGGCAATCAGCCCCAGCATTTT. Amino acids: CASNVGDRGFGNQPQHF.